A single sample gave rise to the 13 T cell receptor beta chains below, sequenced in a study of neurological immune-mediated disorders. Time point meaning: longitudinal time-point 3. TCRdb redid the calling of the 5' RACE reads with MiXCR, one entry per CDR3 protein. The repertoire holds about 45,000 distinct CDR3 sequences, with about 14% as singletons. Sequencing was performed on PBMCs. The receptors stem from a man aged 25-45 years in good health.

This clonotype was found many times. J is TRBJ2-7 and V is TRBV7-2; perhaps TRBD1 as D (6 bases). Per germline, CDR1 SGHTA and CDR2 FQGNSA. CDR3 size: 14 residues. The V end was cut by 3 bases, the J end by 3 bases, with 12 bases between. CDR3 amino acids: CASSFNRDNYEQYF. As DNA, the CDR3 is TGTGCCAGCAGCTTTAACAGGGACAACTACGAGCAGTACTTC.

This clonotype has ten or more counts. V usage is TRBV4-1 and J usage is TRBJ2-7; tentatively, D is TRBD2 (6 bases). The CDR3 spans 15 residues. V was cut by 1 base and J by 4 bases, with 14 bases left in between. Germline V gene lookup returns CDR1 MGHRA and CDR2 YSYEKL. The CDR3 is CASSQGTLGGYEQYF. As DNA, the CDR3 is TGCGCCAGCAGCCAAGGGACCCTCGGGGGTTACGAGCAGTACTTC.

The table lists this clonotype with many counts. The chain recombines TRBV20-1 with TRBJ2-2; no firm D call. Trimming shortened V by 1 base and J by 5 bases, and 11 bases separated the two germline ends. This CDR3 has 14 residues. Germline assignment: CDR1 DFQATT and CDR2 SNEGSKA (reference sequence). CDR3 loop: CSARAPLGTGELFF. CDR3 coding DNA: TGCAGTGCTAGAGCGCCGCTAGGGACCGGGGAGCTGTTTTTT.

This clonotype occurred many times. The chain is built from TRBV28 and TRBJ2-7; D unresolved. Germline values: CDR1 MDHEN, CDR2 SYDVKM. CDR3 size: 14 residues. V gave up 6 bases and J gave up 2 bases, with 14 bases separating them. The CDR3 sequence is CASRRTYSTYEQYF. The CDR3 coding sequence is TGTGCCAGCAGACGTACCTACAGTACCTACGAGCAGTACTTC. The full variable domain, completed using reference TRBV28 and TRBJ2-7, is DVKVTQSSRYLVKRTGEKVFLECVQDMDHENMFWYRQDPGLGLRLIYFSYDVKMKEKGDIPEGYSVSREKKERFSLILESASTNQTSMYLCASRRTYSTYEQYFGPGTRLTVT.

This clonotype came up many times. J is TRBJ2-6 and V is TRBV27; the match to TRBD1 covers 9 bases. This CDR3 contains 17 residues. V lost 4 bases and J lost 0; bases outside the gene matches: 4. Germline V gene data show CDR1 as MNHEY and CDR2 as SMNVEV (reference sequence). CDR3 in amino acids: CASSWDRADSGANVLTF. The CDR3 DNA reads TGTGCCAGCAGTTGGGACAGGGCGGACTCTGGGGCCAACGTCCTGACTTTC.

This sequence joins TRBV20-1 and TRBJ2-1; TRBD2 matches at 8 bases. With V trimmed by 6 bases and J by 8 bases, 12 bases remained unmatched. CDR3 length: 14 residues. Germline values: CDR1 DFQATT, CDR2 SNEGSKA (reference sequence). CDR3 loop: CSAPSGSSGYEQFF. CDR3 nucleotides: TGCAGTGCCCCGTCAGGTTCTAGCGGGTATGAGCAGTTCTTC.

This clonotype was counted at least ten times. The chain carries TRBV5-1 and TRBJ2-7, with D perhaps matching TRBD2 (5 bases). Germline V gene data show CDR1 as SGHRS and CDR2 as YFSETQ. The ends were cut back, 2 bases at V and 0 bases at J, with 12 bases in the middle. This CDR3 spans 15 amino acids. The CDR3 DNA reads TGCGCCAGCAGCTTCTCCGCGGGCTACTCCTACGAGCAGTACTTC. It encodes CASSFSAGYSYEQYF.

This clonotype was observed a few times. This chain links TRBV29-1 with TRBJ2-3; TRBD2 matches at 11 bases. Germline assignment: CDR1 SQVTM and CDR2 ANQGSEA. The V and J ends lost 1 base and 3 bases, in that order; junction bases with no gene match: 15. This CDR3 region has 19 residues. This CDR3 is CSVEAILAGGWGSTDTQYF. The CDR3 region has the DNA TGCAGCGTTGAAGCCATCCTAGCGGGAGGATGGGGGTCTACAGATACGCAGTATTTT.

This clonotype was picked up a small number of times. The chain has TRBV20-1 and TRBJ2-7; 15 positions agree with TRBD2. This CDR3 is 17 amino acids long. V gave up 1 base and J gave up 1 base; unmatched junction bases: 5. Germline V gene sequence: CDR1 DFQATT, CDR2 SNEGSKA (reference sequence). CDR3 amino acids: CSARGTSGRAVSYEQYF. The CDR3 bases are TGCAGTGCTAGAGGGACTAGCGGGAGGGCCGTATCCTACGAGCAGTACTTC.

This clonotype was observed a few times. This chain links TRBV5-1 with TRBJ1-4; D is undetermined. Germline lookup yields CDR1 SGHRS and CDR2 YFSETQ. The CDR3 totals 14 residues. The V gene lost 2 bases and the J gene lost 5 bases, with 10 bases spanning the gap. CDR3: CASSLGGWNEKLFF. CDR3 DNA: TGCGCCAGCAGCTTAGGAGGTTGGAATGAAAAACTGTTTTTT.

The rearrangement links TRBV5-1 to TRBJ2-5, with TRBD2 as a possible D gene (6 bases). CDR3 size: 17 residues. Germline-derived CDR1 and CDR2 are SGHRS and YFSETQ. Trimming left V 0 bases short and J 0 bases short, with 15 bases between. The CDR3 protein is CASSLGLEVGYQETQYF. The DNA of the CDR3 is TGCGCCAGCAGCTTGGGACTAGAGGTTGGGTACCAAGAGACCCAGTACTTC.

This sequence joins TRBV29-1 and TRBJ2-1, with 9 bases matching TRBD1. CDR1 is SQVTM and CDR2 is ANQGSEA in the germline V gene. The CDR3 sequence is 16 residues long. V lost 1 base and J lost 2; bases outside the gene matches: 6. The CDR3 spells CSVEATGQGAYNEQFF. Written as DNA, the CDR3 is TGCAGCGTTGAAGCAACGGGACAGGGAGCCTACAATGAGCAGTTCTTC.

This sequence joins TRBV7-6 and TRBJ2-7; D possibly corresponds to TRBD2 (5 bases). Germline V gene data show CDR1 as SGHVS and CDR2 as FNYEAQ. Trimming pared 9 bases from V and 6 bases from J, leaving 15 bases between. The CDR3 sequence is 12 residues long. The CDR3, as DNA: TGTGCCAGTAGCGTCGTGACCCTCGAGCAGTACTTC. This gives the protein CASSVVTLEQYF.